This TCR beta chain was sequenced in a study of T cells in Graves' hyperthyroidism and ophthalmopathy. About the research overall: Peripheral blood was obtained at initial diagnosis, preceding any treatment.

TCR beta CDR3 sequences were amplified from RNA transcripts. First-round RT-PCR of the TCR CDR3 relied on the HTBI primer set. From the multiplex PCR reads, TCRdb called clonotypes with MiXCR, one entry per CDR3 protein. Altogether a few hundred thousand distinct CDR3 sequences are present, around 18% being singletons, with the ten largest covering around a sixth. General observations from the study: Clonotypes that were expanded in thyroid above 0.001 mostly appeared in blood too. Separation of ophthalmopathy from stable hyperthyroidism was achieved by a 13 V-J model.

A remark on this clonotype: What it recognizes is unknown.

After removal of 1 base from V and 4 bases from J, the junction contained 5 bases not matched to a gene. Per the germline V gene, CDR1 is KGHDR and CDR2 is SFDVKD. There are 16 residues in the CDR3. The sample comprised blood. The chain is built from TRBV24-1 and TRBJ2-2, with 7 bases identical to TRBD2. This TCR was recovered from a middle-aged woman with Graves' ophthalmopathy. The CDR3 DNA is TGTGCCACCAGTGATTTTGGGGGGGACTTCACCGGGGAGCTGTTTTTT. This sequence encodes CATSDFGGDFTGELFF.